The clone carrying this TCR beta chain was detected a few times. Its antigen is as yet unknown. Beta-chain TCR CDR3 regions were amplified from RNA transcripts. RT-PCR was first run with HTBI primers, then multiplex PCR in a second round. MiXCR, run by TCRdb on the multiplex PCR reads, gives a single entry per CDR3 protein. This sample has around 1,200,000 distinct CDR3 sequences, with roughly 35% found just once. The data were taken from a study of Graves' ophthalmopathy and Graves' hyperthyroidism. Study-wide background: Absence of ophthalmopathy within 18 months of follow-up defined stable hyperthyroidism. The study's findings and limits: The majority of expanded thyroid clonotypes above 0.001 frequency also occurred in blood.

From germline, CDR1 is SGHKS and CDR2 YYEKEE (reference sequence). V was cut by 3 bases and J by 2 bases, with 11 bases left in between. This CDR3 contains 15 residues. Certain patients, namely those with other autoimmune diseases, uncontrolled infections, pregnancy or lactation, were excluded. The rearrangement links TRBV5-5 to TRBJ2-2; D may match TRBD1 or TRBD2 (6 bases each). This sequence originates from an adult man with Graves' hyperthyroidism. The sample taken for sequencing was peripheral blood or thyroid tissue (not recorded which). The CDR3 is CASSWRDTNTGELFF. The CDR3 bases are TGTGCCAGCAGCTGGCGGGACACCAACACCGGGGAGCTGTTTTTT. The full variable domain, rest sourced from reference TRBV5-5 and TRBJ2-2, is DAGVTQSPTHLIKTRGQQVTLRCSPISGHKSVSWYQQVLGQGPQFIFQYYEKEERGRGNFPDRFSARQFPNYSSELNVNALLLGDSALYLCASSWRDTNTGELFFGEGSRLTVL.